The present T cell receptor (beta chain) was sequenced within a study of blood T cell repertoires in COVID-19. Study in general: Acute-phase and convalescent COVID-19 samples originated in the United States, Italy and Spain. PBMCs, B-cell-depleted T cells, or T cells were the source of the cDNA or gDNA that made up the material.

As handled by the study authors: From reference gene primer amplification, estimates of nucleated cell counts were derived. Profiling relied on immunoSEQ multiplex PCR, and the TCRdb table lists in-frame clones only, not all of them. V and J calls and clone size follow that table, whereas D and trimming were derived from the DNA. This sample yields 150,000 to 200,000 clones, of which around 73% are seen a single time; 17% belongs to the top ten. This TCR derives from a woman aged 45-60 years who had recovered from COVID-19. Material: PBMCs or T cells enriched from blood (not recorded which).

CDR3 loop: CASSVLAGGPSTGELFF. Here the CDR3 DNA reads TGTGCCAGCAGCGTCCTAGCGGGAGGGCCCAGCACCGGGGAGCTGTTTTTT. The chain is built from TRBV9 and TRBJ2-2; 12 positions agree with TRBD2. The CDR3 covers 17 residues. The V gene's germline CDR1 is SGDLS and CDR2 YYNGEE. Trimming took 2 bases from V and 4 from J; bases not matched to a gene: 6.